The rows below give T cell receptor beta chains drawn from one sample of a study of CD8 T cells in ankylosing spondylitis. TCRdb recomputed calls from the 5' RACE reads with MiXCR, one row per CDR3 protein. The repertoire holds roughly 230,000 distinct CDR3 sequences, with roughly 10% as singletons. Sequencing used blood, either unsorted or a sorted T cell fraction (not recorded which). The receptors here all came from a male donor with ankylosing spondylitis or in good health (not recorded which). CDR3s include the opening cysteine and the closing phenylalanine or tryptophan. Each record gives: D gene, V gene, clone size, J gene, CDR3 protein, CDR3 DNA. The D gene is left open where the match is weak. Clone size appears in some rows only: once, few, many, or a class for an expanded clone.

d_call: .
v_call: TRBV20-1
clone_size: many
j_call: TRBJ1-4
cdr3_aa: CSARDAQGQTNEKLFF
cdr3_nt: TGCAGTGCTAGAGATGCACAGGGCCAAACTAATGAAAAACTGTTTTTT

d_call: .
v_call: TRBV10-3
clone_size: few
j_call: TRBJ2-3
cdr3_aa: CAISESIAGTDTQYF
cdr3_nt: TGTGCCATCAGTGAGTCGATAGCCGGCACAGATACGCAGTATTTT

d_call: .
v_call: TRBV4-2
clone_size: many
j_call: TRBJ2-2
cdr3_aa: CASSQVVGETGELFF
cdr3_nt: TGTGCCAGCAGCCAAGTCGTCGGGGAAACCGGGGAGCTGTTTTTT

d_call: TRBD2
v_call: TRBV5-6
clone_size: many
j_call: TRBJ2-3
cdr3_aa: CASSLFSGDTQYF
cdr3_nt: TGTGCCAGCAGCTTGTTTAGCGGGGATACGCAGTATTTT

d_call: .
v_call: TRBV2
clone_size: many
j_call: TRBJ2-7
cdr3_aa: CASSEVGAYEQYF
cdr3_nt: TGTGCCAGCAGTGAGGTGGGGGCCTACGAGCAGTACTTC

d_call: .
v_call: TRBV18
clone_size: few
j_call: TRBJ2-3
cdr3_aa: CAGTPTSTDTQYF
cdr3_nt: TGTGCCGGCACACCTACTAGCACAGATACGCAGTATTTT

d_call: TRBD1
v_call: TRBV5-8
clone_size: many
j_call: TRBJ2-4
cdr3_aa: CASSQDRGRVNIQYF
cdr3_nt: TGTGCCAGCAGCCAGGACAGGGGGAGAGTAAACATTCAGTACTTC

d_call: .
v_call: TRBV6-1
clone_size: many
j_call: TRBJ1-2
cdr3_aa: CASSEERAGRYTF
cdr3_nt: TGTGCCAGCAGTGAAGAAAGGGCAGGGCGCTACACCTTC

d_call: TRBD2
v_call: TRBV30
clone_size: .
j_call: TRBJ2-4
cdr3_aa: CAWSVGPSGEGRIQYF
cdr3_nt: TGTGCCTGGAGTGTCGGGCCTAGCGGGGAGGGTCGCATTCAGTACTTC

d_call: TRBD1
v_call: TRBV20-1
clone_size: many
j_call: TRBJ1-5
cdr3_aa: CSARQGQNQPQHF
cdr3_nt: TGCAGTGCTCGACAGGGCCAAAATCAGCCCCAGCATTTT

d_call: .
v_call: TRBV12-3/TRBV12-4
clone_size: many
j_call: TRBJ1-2
cdr3_aa: CASSEGRGYGYTF
cdr3_nt: TGTGCCAGCAGTGAGGGGAGAGGCTATGGCTACACCTTC

d_call: .
v_call: TRBV20-1
clone_size: many
j_call: TRBJ1-1
cdr3_aa: CSARAGQGEAFF
cdr3_nt: TGCAGTGCTAGAGCCGGGCAAGGTGAAGCTTTCTTT

d_call: TRBD1
v_call: TRBV5-1
clone_size: many
j_call: TRBJ1-1
cdr3_aa: CASSFRTDRAGAFF
cdr3_nt: TGCGCCAGCAGCTTTAGGACGGACAGGGCCGGAGCTTTCTTT

d_call: .
v_call: TRBV7-9
clone_size: many
j_call: TRBJ2-5
cdr3_aa: CASRFSGPEETQYF
cdr3_nt: TGTGCCAGCAGATTTTCGGGCCCGGAAGAGACCCAGTACTTC

d_call: .
v_call: TRBV7-2
clone_size: many
j_call: TRBJ2-2
cdr3_aa: CASSLGGDTGELFF
cdr3_nt: TGTGCCAGCAGCTTAGGTGGGGACACCGGGGAGCTGTTTTTT

d_call: .
v_call: TRBV15
clone_size: many
j_call: TRBJ2-2
cdr3_aa: CATSRERVNTGELFF
cdr3_nt: TGTGCCACCAGCAGAGAGAGGGTTAACACCGGGGAGCTGTTTTTT

d_call: .
v_call: TRBV7-2
clone_size: many
j_call: TRBJ2-2
cdr3_aa: CASSLLKYTGELFF
cdr3_nt: TGTGCCAGCAGCTTACTCAAATACACCGGGGAGCTGTTTTTT

d_call: TRBD1
v_call: TRBV20-1
clone_size: many
j_call: TRBJ1-5
cdr3_aa: CSATGGESNQPQHF
cdr3_nt: TGCAGTGCGACAGGGGGCGAGAGCAATCAGCCCCAGCATTTT

d_call: .
v_call: TRBV29-1
clone_size: many
j_call: TRBJ1-1
cdr3_aa: CSVEGGGRSTEAFF
cdr3_nt: TGCAGCGTTGAGGGCGGGGGGCGTAGTACTGAAGCTTTCTTT

d_call: TRBD1
v_call: TRBV6-5
clone_size: many
j_call: TRBJ2-7
cdr3_aa: CASSSQGAPAGEQYF
cdr3_nt: TGTGCCAGCAGTTCTCAGGGGGCTCCCGCCGGCGAGCAGTACTTC

d_call: TRBD2
v_call: TRBV30
clone_size: few
j_call: TRBJ2-1
cdr3_aa: CAWSVLALNEQFF
cdr3_nt: TGTGCCTGGAGTGTACTAGCGCTCAATGAGCAGTTCTTC

d_call: .
v_call: TRBV12-3/TRBV12-4
clone_size: many
j_call: TRBJ2-2
cdr3_aa: CASSSLQTGELFF
cdr3_nt: TGTGCCAGCAGTTCTTTACAAACCGGGGAGCTGTTTTTT

d_call: .
v_call: TRBV20-1
clone_size: many
j_call: TRBJ2-1
cdr3_aa: CSAGGPNEQFF
cdr3_nt: TGCAGTGCTGGAGGGCCAAATGAGCAGTTCTTC

d_call: TRBD2
v_call: TRBV9
clone_size: .
j_call: TRBJ2-3
cdr3_aa: CASSPKAGATYTDTQYF
cdr3_nt: TGTGCCAGCAGCCCCAAAGCGGGGGCAACCTACACAGATACGCAGTATTTT

d_call: .
v_call: TRBV18
clone_size: few
j_call: TRBJ1-3
cdr3_aa: CASSSSDASSGNTIYF
cdr3_nt: TGTGCCAGCTCATCTTCGGACGCTAGCTCTGGAAACACCATATATTTT

d_call: TRBD1
v_call: TRBV20-1
clone_size: few
j_call: TRBJ1-5
cdr3_aa: CSAREQGESNQPQHF
cdr3_nt: TGCAGTGCTAGAGAACAGGGGGAGAGCAATCAGCCCCAGCATTTT

d_call: TRBD1
v_call: TRBV20-1
clone_size: .
j_call: TRBJ1-5
cdr3_aa: CSVGQDQPQHF
cdr3_nt: TGCAGTGTCGGACAGGATCAGCCCCAGCATTTT

d_call: TRBD2
v_call: TRBV20-1
clone_size: many
j_call: TRBJ2-1
cdr3_aa: CSASRTSGAYNEQFF
cdr3_nt: TGCAGTGCTAGCCGCACTAGCGGGGCCTACAATGAGCAGTTCTTC

d_call: .
v_call: TRBV10-3
clone_size: .
j_call: TRBJ2-3
cdr3_aa: CAISDGASTDTQYF
cdr3_nt: TGTGCCATCAGTGACGGGGCTAGCACAGATACGCAGTATTTT

d_call: .
v_call: TRBV9
clone_size: many
j_call: TRBJ2-1
cdr3_aa: CASSVVGSYNEQFF
cdr3_nt: TGTGCCAGCAGCGTAGTGGGCTCCTACAATGAGCAGTTCTTC

d_call: TRBD2
v_call: TRBV28
clone_size: .
j_call: TRBJ2-7
cdr3_aa: CASGIAGGVSYEQYF
cdr3_nt: TGTGCCAGCGGGATAGCGGGAGGGGTCTCCTACGAGCAGTACTTC

d_call: TRBD1
v_call: TRBV6-2/TRBV6-3
clone_size: many
j_call: TRBJ1-1
cdr3_aa: CASRGNRGAGTEAFF
cdr3_nt: TGTGCCAGCAGGGGCAACAGGGGGGCGGGGACTGAAGCTTTCTTT

d_call: TRBD2
v_call: TRBV20-1
clone_size: many
j_call: TRBJ2-1
cdr3_aa: CSARMGWTSLSDEQFF
cdr3_nt: TGCAGTGCAAGGATGGGATGGACTAGCCTAAGCGATGAGCAGTTCTTC

d_call: .
v_call: TRBV20-1
clone_size: many
j_call: TRBJ2-3
cdr3_aa: CSARDARDSTDTQYF
cdr3_nt: TGCAGTGCTAGAGATGCACGGGATAGCACAGATACGCAGTATTTT

d_call: TRBD1
v_call: TRBV10-3
clone_size: many
j_call: TRBJ1-6
cdr3_aa: CAIRGPDRGLHF
cdr3_nt: TGTGCCATCAGGGGGCCGGACAGGGGGCTCCACTTT

d_call: .
v_call: TRBV20-1
clone_size: many
j_call: TRBJ2-1
cdr3_aa: CSAYSGQAYNEQFF
cdr3_nt: TGCAGTGCTTACAGCGGCCAAGCCTACAATGAGCAGTTCTTC

d_call: .
v_call: TRBV7-9
clone_size: many
j_call: TRBJ1-6
cdr3_aa: CASSPSTVRNSPLHF
cdr3_nt: TGTGCCAGCAGCCCCTCGACAGTCCGGAATTCACCCCTCCACTTT

d_call: .
v_call: TRBV20-1
clone_size: many
j_call: TRBJ2-7
cdr3_aa: CSALDQGNTYEQYF
cdr3_nt: TGCAGTGCTCTGGACCAGGGTAATACCTACGAGCAGTACTTC